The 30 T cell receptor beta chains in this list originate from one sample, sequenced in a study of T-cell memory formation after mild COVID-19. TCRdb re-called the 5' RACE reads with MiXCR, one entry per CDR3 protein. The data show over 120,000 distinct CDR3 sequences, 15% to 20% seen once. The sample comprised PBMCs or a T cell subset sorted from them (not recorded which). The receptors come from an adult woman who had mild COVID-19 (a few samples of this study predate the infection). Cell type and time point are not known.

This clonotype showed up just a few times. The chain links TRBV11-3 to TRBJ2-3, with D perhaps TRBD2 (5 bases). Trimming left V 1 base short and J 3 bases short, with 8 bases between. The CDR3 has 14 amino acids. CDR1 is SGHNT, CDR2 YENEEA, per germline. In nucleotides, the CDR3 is TGTGCCAGCAGCTTAGCGAGGAGGACAGATACGCAGTATTTT. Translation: CASSLARRTDTQYF.

The CDR3 loop reads CSVEGAEAFF. CDR3 bases: TGCAGCGTTGAGGGCGCTGAAGCTTTCTTT. V and J are TRBV29-1 and TRBJ1-1; D unresolved. Trimming stripped 3 bases from V and 6 bases from J, with 5 bases between. CDR3 length equals 10 residues. Germline CDR1 SQVTM, CDR2 ANQGSEA.

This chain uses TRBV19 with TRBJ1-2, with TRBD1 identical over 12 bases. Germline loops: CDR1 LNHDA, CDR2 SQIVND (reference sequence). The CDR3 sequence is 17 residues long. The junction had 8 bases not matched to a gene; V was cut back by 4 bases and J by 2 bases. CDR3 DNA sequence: TGTGCCAGTAGTACCGGGACAGGGGGCTGGAGAAACTATGGCTACACCTTC. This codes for CASSTGTGGWRNYGYTF.

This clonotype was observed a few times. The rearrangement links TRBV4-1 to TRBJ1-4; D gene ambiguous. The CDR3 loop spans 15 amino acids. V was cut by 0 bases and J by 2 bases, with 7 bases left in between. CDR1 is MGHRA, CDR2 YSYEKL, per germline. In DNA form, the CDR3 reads TGCGCCAGCAGCCAAGATTATGAGACTAATGAAAAACTGTTTTTT. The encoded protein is CASSQDYETNEKLFF.

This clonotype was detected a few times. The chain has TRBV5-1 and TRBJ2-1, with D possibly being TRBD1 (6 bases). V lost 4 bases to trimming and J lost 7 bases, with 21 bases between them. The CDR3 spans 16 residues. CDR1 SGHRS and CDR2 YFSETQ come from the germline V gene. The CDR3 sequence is CASSTIRGARSNEQFF. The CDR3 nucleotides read TGCGCCAGCAGCACTATCAGGGGTGCGCGGTCAAATGAGCAGTTCTTC.

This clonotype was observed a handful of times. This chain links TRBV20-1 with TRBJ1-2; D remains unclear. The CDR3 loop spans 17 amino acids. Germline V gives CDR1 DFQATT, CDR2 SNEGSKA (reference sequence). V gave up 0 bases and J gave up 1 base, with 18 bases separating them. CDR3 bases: TGCAGTGCTAGAGATCGCGGGAATGATCCGCATAACTATGGCTACACCTTC. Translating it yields CSARDRGNDPHNYGYTF.

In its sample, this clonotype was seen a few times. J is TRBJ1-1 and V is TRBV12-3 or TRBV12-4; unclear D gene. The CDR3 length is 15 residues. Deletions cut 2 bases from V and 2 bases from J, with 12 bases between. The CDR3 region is CASSLFRARNTEAFF. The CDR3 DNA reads TGTGCCAGCAGTTTATTCCGGGCAAGAAACACTGAAGCTTTCTTT.

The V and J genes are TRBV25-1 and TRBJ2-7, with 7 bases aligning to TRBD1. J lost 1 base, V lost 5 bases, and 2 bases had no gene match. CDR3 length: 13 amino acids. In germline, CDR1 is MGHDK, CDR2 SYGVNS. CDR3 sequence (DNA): TGTGCCAGCAGTAAGACAGGGTCCTACGAGCAGTACTTC. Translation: CASSKTGSYEQYF.

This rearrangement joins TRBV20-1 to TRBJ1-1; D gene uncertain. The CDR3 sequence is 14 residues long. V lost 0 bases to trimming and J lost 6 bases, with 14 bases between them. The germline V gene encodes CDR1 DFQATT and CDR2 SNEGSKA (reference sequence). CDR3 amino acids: CSARDRLGSPEAFF. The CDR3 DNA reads TGCAGTGCTAGAGATAGGCTCGGGTCTCCTGAAGCTTTCTTT.

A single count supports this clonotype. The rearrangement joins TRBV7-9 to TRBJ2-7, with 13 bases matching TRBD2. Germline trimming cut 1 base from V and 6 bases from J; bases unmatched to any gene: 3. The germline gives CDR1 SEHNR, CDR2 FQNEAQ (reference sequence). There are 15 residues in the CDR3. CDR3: CASSLEGLAGPEQYF. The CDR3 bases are TGTGCCAGCAGCTTAGAGGGACTAGCGGGACCCGAGCAGTACTTC.

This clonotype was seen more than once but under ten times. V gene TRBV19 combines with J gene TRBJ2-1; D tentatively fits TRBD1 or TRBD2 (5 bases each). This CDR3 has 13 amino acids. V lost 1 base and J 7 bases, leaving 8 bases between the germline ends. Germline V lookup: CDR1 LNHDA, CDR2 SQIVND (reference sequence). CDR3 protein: CASSIAGRNEQFF. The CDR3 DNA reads TGTGCCAGTAGTATAGCGGGGCGGAATGAGCAGTTCTTC.

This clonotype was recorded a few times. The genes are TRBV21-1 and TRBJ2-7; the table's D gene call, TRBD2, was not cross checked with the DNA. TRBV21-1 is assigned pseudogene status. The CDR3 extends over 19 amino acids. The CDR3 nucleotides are TGTGCCAGCAGCAAAGCGCGTCCCGCTAGCGGGACAACCTCCTACGAGCAGTACTTC. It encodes CASSKARPASGTTSYEQYF.

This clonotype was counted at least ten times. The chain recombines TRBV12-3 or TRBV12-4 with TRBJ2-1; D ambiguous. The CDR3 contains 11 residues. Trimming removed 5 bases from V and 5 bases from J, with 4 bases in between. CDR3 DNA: TGTGCCAGCAGTCCTCACAATGAGCAGTTCTTC. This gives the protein CASSPHNEQFF.

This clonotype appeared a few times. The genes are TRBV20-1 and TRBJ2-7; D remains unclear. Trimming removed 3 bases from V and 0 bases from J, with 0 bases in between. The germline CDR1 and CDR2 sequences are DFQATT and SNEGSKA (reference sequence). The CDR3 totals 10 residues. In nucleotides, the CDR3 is TGCAGTGCTAGCTCCTACGAGCAGTACTTC. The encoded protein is CSASSYEQYF.

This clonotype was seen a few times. Here the CDR3 reads CASSLLTDNYGYTF. In nucleotides, the CDR3 is TGTGCCAGCAGCCTCCTCACTGATAACTATGGCTACACCTTC. J is TRBJ1-2 and V is TRBV12-3 or TRBV12-4, with no clear D. The CDR3 has 14 amino acids. V gave up 6 bases and J gave up 1 base, with 12 bases separating them.

DNA for the CDR3: TGCAGTGCTAGCTCGGGATCCACAGATACGCAGTATTTT. The encoded protein is CSASSGSTDTQYF. The rearrangement joins TRBV20-1 to TRBJ2-3, with a tentative D call TRBD2 (5 bases). V dropped 3 bases and J dropped 2 bases, with 9 bases sitting between them. Looked up from germline, CDR1 is DFQATT and CDR2 is SNEGSKA (reference sequence). The CDR3 is 13 amino acids.

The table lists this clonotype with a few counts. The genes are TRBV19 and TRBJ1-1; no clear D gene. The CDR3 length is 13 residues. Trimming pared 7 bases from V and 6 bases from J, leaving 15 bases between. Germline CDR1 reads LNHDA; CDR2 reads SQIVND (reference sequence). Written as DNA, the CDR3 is TGTGCCAGTAACACGATCAGGAGGGCTGAAGCTTTCTTT. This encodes CASNTIRRAEAFF.

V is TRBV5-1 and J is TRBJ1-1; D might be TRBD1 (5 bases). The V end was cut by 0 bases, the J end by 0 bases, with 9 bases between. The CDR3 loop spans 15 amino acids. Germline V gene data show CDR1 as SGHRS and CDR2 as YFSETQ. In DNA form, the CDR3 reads TGCGCCAGCAGCTTGGTTGGGGACCTGAACACTGAAGCTTTCTTT. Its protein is CASSLVGDLNTEAFF.

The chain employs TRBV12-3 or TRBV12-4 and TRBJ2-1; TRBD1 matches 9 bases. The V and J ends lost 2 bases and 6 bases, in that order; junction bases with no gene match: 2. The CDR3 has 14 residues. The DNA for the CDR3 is TGTGCCAGCAGTTTATCACAGGGGGCCAATGAGCAGTTCTTC. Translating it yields CASSLSQGANEQFF.

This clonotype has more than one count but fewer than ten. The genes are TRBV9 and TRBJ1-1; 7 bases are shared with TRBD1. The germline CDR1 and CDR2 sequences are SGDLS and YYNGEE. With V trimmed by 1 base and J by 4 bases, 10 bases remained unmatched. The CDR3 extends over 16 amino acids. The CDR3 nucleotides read TGTGCCAGCAGCGTACTCGACAGGGCTGAGGCCACTGAAGCTTTCTTT. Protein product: CASSVLDRAEATEAFF.

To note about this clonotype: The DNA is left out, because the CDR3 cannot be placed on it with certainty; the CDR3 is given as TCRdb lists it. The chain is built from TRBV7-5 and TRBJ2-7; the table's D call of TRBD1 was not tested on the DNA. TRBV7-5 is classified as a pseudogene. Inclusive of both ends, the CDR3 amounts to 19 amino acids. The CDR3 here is CISVSEALGQGKGSYEQYF.

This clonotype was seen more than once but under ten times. CDR3 sequence: CASSFRGSPYEQYF. The CDR3 bases are TGTGCCAGCAGTTTCCGCGGGAGTCCCTACGAGCAGTACTTC. The chain links TRBV12-3 or TRBV12-4 to TRBJ2-7; 7 bases align to TRBD2. Trimming at V came to 3 bases and at J to 2 bases, leaving 4 bases not matched to a gene. This CDR3 region has 14 residues.

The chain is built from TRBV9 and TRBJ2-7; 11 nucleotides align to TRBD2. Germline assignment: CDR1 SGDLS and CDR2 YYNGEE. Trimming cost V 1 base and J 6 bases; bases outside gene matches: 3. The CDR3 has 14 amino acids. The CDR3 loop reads CASSVTGTSGEQYF. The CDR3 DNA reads TGTGCCAGCAGCGTAACCGGGACTAGCGGCGAGCAGTACTTC.

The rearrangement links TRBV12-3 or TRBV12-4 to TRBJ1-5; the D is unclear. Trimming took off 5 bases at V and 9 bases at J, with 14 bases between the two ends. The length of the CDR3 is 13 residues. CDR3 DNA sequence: TGTGCCAGCAGTCCTCAGATAAATGGGCCCCAGCATTTT. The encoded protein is CASSPQINGPQHF.

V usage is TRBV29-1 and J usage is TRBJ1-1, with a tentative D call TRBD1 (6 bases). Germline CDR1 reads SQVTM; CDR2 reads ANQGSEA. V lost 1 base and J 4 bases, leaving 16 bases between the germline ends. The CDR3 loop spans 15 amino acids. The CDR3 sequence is CSVEGRRGAVTEAFF. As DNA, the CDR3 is TGCAGCGTTGAAGGACGGCGGGGGGCGGTCACTGAAGCTTTCTTT.

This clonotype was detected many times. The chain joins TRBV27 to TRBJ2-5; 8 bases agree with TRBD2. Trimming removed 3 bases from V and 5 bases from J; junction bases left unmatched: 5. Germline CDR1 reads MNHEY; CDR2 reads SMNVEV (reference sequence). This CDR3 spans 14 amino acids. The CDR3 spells CASSFGGGKETQYF. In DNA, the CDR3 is TGTGCCAGCAGTTTCGGGGGGGGCAAGGAGACCCAGTACTTC.

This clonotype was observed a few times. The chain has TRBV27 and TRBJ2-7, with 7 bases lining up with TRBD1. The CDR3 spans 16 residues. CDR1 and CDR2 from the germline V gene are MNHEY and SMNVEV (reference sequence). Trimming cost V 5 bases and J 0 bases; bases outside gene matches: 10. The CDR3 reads CASSTLERGPSYEQYF. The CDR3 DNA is TGTGCCAGCAGTACCCTGGAGAGGGGGCCCTCCTACGAGCAGTACTTC.

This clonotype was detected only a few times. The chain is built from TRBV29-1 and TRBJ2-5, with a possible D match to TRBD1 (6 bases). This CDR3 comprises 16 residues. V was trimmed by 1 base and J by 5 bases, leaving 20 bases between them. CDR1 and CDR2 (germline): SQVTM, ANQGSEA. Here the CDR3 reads CSVEGAPGEHSETQYF. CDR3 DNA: TGCAGCGTTGAAGGTGCACCAGGGGAGCACTCGGAGACCCAGTACTTC.

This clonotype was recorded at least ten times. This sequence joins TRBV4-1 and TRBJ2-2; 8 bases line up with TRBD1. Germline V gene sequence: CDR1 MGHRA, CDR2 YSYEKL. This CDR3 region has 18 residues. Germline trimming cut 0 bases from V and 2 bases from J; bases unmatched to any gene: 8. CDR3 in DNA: TGCGCCAGCAGCCAAGAAGTGCGACAGGGGTTAAACACCGGGGAGCTGTTTTTT. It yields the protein CASSQEVRQGLNTGELFF.

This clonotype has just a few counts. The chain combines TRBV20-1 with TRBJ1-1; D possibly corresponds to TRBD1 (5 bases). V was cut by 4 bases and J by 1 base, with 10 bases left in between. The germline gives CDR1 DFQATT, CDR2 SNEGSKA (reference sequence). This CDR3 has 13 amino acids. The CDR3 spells CSATETANTEAFF. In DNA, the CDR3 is TGCAGTGCTACGGAGACAGCGAACACTGAAGCTTTCTTT.